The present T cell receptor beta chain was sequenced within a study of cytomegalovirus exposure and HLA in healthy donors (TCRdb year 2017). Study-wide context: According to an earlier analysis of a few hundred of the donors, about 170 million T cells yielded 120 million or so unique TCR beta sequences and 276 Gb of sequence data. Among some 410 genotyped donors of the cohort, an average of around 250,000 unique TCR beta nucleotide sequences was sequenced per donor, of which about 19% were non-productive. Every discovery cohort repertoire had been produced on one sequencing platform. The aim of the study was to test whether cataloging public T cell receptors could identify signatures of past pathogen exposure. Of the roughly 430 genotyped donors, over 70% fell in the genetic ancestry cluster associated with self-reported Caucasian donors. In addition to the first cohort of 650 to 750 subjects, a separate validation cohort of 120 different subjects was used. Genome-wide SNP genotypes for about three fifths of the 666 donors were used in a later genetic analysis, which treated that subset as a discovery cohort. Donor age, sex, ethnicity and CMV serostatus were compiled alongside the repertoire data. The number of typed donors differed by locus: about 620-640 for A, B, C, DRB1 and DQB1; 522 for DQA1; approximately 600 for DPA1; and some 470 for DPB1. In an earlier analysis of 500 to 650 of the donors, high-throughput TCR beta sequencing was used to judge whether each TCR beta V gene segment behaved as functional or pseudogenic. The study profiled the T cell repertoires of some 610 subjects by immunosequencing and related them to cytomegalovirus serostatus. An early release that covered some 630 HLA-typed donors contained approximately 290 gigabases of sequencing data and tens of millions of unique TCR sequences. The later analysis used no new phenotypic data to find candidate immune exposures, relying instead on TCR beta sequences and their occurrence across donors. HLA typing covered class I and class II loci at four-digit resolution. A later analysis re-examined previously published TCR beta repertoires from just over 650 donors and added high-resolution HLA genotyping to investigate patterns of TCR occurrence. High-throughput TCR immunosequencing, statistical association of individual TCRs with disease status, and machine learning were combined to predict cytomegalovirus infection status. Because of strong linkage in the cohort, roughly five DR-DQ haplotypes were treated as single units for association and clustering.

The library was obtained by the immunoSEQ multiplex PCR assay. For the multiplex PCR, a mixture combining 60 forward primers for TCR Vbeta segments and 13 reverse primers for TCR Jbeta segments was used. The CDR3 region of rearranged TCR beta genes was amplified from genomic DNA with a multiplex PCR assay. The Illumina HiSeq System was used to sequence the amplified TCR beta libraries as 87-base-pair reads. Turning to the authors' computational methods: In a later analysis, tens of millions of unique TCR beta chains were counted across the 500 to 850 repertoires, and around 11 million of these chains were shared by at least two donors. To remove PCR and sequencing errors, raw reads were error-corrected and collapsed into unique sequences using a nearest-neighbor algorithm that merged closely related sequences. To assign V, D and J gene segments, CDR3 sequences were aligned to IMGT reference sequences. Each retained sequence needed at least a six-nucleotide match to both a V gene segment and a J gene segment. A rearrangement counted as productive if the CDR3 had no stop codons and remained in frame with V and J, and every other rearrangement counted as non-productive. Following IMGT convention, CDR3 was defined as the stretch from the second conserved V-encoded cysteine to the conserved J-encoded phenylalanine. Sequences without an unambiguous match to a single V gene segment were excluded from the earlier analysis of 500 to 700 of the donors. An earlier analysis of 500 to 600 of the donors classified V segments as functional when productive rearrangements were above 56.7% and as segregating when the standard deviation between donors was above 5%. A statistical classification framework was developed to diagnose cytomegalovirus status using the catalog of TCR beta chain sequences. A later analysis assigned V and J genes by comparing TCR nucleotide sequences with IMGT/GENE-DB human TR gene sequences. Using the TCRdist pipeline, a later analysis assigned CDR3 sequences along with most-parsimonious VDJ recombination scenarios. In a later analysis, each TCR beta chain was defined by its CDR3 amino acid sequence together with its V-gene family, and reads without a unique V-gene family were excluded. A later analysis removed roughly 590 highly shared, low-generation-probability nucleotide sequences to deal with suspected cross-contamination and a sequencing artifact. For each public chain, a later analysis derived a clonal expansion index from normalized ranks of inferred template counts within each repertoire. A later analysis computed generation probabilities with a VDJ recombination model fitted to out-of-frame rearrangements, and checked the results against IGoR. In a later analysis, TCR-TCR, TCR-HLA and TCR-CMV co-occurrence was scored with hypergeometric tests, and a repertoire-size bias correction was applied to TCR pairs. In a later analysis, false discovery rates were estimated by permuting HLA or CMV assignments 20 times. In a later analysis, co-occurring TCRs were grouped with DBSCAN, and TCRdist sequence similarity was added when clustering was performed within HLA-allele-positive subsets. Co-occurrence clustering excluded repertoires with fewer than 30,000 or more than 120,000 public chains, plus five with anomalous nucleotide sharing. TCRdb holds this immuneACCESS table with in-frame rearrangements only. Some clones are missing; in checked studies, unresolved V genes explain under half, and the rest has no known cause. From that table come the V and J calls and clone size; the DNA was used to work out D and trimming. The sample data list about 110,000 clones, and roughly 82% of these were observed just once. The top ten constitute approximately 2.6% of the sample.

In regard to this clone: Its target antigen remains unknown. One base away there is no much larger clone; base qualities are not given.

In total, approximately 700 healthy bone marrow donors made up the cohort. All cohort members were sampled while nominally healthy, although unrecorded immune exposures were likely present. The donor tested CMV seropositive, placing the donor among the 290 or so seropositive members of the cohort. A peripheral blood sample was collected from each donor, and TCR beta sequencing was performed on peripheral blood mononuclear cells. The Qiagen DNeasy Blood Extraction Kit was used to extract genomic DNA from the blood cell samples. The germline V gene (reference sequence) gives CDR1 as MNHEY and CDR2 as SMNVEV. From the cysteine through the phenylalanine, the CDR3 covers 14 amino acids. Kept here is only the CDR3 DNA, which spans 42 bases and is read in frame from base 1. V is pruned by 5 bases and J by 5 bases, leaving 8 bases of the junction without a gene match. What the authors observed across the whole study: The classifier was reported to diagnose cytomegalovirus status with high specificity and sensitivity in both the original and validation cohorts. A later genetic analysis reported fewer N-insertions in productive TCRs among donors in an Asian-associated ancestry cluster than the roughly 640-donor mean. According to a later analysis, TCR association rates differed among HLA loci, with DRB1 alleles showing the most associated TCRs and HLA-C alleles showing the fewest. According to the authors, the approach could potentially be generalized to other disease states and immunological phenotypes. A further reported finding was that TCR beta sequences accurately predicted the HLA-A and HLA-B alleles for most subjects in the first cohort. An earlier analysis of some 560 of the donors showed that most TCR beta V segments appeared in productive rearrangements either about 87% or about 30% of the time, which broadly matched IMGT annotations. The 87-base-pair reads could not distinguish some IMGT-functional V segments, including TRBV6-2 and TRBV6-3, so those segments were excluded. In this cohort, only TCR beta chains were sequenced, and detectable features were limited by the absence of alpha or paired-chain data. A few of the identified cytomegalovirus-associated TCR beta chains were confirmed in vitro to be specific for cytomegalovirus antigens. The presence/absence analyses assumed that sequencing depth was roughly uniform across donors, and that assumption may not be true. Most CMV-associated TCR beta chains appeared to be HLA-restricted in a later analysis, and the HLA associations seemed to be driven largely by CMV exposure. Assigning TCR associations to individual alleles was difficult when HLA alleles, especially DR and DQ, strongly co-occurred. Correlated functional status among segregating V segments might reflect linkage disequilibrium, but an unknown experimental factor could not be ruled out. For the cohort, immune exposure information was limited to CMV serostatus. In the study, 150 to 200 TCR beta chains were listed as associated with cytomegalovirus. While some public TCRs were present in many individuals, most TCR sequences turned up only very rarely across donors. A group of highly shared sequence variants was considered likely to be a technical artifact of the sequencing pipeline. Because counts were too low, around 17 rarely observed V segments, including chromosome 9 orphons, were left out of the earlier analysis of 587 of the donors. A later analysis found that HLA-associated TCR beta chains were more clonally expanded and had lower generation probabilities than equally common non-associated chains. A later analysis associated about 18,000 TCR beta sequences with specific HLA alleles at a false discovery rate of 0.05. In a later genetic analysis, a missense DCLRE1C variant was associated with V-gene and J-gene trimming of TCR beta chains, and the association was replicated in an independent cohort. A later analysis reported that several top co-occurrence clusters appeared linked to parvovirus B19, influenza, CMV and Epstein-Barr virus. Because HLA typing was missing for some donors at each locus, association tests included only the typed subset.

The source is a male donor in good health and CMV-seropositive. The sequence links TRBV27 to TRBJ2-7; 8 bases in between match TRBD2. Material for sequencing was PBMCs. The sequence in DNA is TGTGCCAGCAGTACGAGCGGGAGAGGCAACGAGCAGTACTTC. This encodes CASSTSGRGNEQYF.